The TCR beta chain described here comes from a study of identical twins (dated by TCRdb to 2015 to 2016). General notes on the study: The study deep-sequenced TCR alpha and beta repertoires from monozygotic twins, unrelated adults of various ages and cord blood to test whether fetal clonotypes persist. To rule out contamination, the twin experiments were replicated at different times with different library preparation protocols. General findings and caveats noted by the study authors: Conclusions relied on cross-sectional statistical analysis, since the same donors could not be followed over many years. Zero-insertion analyses could be partly confounded by invariant T cells such as MAIT and iNKT, although diverse VJ usage argued against such confounding for most clonotypes. The excess sharing between twins in beta out-of-frame sequences was weaker because fewer shared sequences reduced the signal-to-noise ratio. Compared with coincidental sharing between unrelated individuals, out-of-frame TCR alpha sequences shared between twins showed an excess of sequences with low generation probability. In monozygotic twins, recombination models systematically underestimated out-of-frame TCR alpha sharing, but the models matched the sharing seen between unrelated individuals. Fewer insertions were carried by abundant cord blood beta clonotypes, a similar but weaker trend appeared in young adult naive repertoires, and no such trend appeared in memory repertoires.

Library creation used 5' RACE. TCRdb lists the instrument as Illumina HiSeq 2000. A universal primer binding site was introduced by template switching, and a unique molecular identifier was present in the final cDNA, enabling accurate counting of TCR cDNA molecules. Specific primers in the conserved constant-segment region were used to synthesize first-strand cDNA for the TCR alpha and beta chains. To control for contamination, every cDNA library carried two barcodes: a SMART-Mk sample barcode plus Illumina barcodes. Two successive PCR steps introduced TruSeq adapter sequences along with Illumina sample barcodes. The Illumina HiSeq platform was used with custom primers to sequence TCR alpha and beta cDNA libraries. On the study's bioinformatics: MiGEC was used to process raw reads and extract unique molecular identifiers, and MiXCR was used to find CDR3 positions. For each individual, recombination models were inferred using an EM algorithm with the repgenHMM and IGoR tools. Shared clonotypes were analyzed with the tcR package in R, and sharing was normalized by the product of cloneset sizes. Out-of-frame nonproductive sequences were analyzed to study raw recombination free of thymic and clonal selection effects. TCRdb reran the public reads through fastp at Q25 and MiXCR, keeping productive beta chains. Each record represents a unique CDR3 protein, reported with the most common genes and DNA among its rows. The V and J calls and clone size come from TCRdb's table, not from the authors' own analysis. The sample table records 280,000 or so distinct CDR3 sequences; about 8.3% of these occur just once. Jointly, the top ten make up around 2.1% of the sample.

CDR1 and CDR2 were assigned from the germline V gene as SGHVS and FQNEAQ. The germline V end is reduced by 4 bases and the J end by 1 base; junction bases left unmatched: 3. The CDR3, cysteine through phenylalanine, is 15 amino acids long. The only DNA kept is the CDR3, 45 bases in frame from the first base. This clonotype has a count of ten or more. Which antigen it targets is not known. No much larger clone is present one base from it, and per-base qualities are unavailable. All donors were healthy Caucasians. Three pairs of female monozygotic twins, all aged roughly 18 to 29 years, were included in the twin cohort. Using Miltenyi CD45RO+ enrichment and human naive T-cell isolation kits, memory (CD45RO+) and naive T cells were isolated from PBMC. The same sample was also studied in work on yellow fever vaccine responses in identical twins. As the second paper documents: According to the authors, in identical twins the way T cells responded to vaccination appeared partly convergent and partly personalized. In identical twins, the study followed T cell clones that responded to the vaccine with precision.

The clonotype originates from a woman between 18 and 30 years old in good health. The sample consisted of memory (CD45RO+) T cells sorted from blood. The cell subset or site label corresponds to: CD45RO+ enriched T cells. The chain employs TRBV7-8 and TRBJ2-2; the junction holds 7 bases that match TRBD2. The CDR3 is CASSWGLLNTGELFF. The nucleotide sequence reads as follows: TGTGCCAGCAGCTGGGGACTACTGAACACCGGGGAGCTGTTTTTT.